This TCR beta chain appears in the sequencing data of a study of Tregs in tolerant kidney transplant recipients. Related graft donors supplied nonmyeloablative bone marrow transplants, and mixed chimerism was transient. Thawed PBMCs were FACS-sorted into unstimulated CD4+CD25+CD127- regulatory T cells, CD4+CD25- non-regulatory cells, CD4 and CD8 cells. V shed 4 bases and J shed 0 bases, with 7 bases lying between them. The CDR3 sequence is 14 residues long. CDR1 is LNHDA, CDR2 SQIVND, per germline (reference sequence). Details on this clone: Its antigen is still unknown.

TCRdb's table, derived via immunoSEQ multiplex PCR, lists solely in-frame clones and lacks some. Altogether under 90,000 clones are present, about 91% being singletons, with the ten largest covering about 1.4%. Whole-study findings and limits: The most relevant donor-specific Treg TCRbeta repertoire apparently came from expansion with activated donor B cells.

The TCR sequence derives from a human patient who received a combined kidney and bone marrow transplant. Some T cells may be the graft donor's. This sample comprised CD4+ T cells from blood (PBMCs), obtained 24 months after the transplant. V is TRBV19 and J is TRBJ2-1; TRBD2 is a possible D gene (5 bases). The CDR3 DNA sequence: TGTGCCAGTAGTAACCGGGACTCCTACAATGAGCAGTTCTTC. Translated, it gives CASSNRDSYNEQFF. The full variable domain, its missing parts supplied by reference TRBV19 and TRBJ2-1, is DGGITQSPKYLFRKEGQNVTLSCEQNLNHDAMYWYRQDPGQGLRLIYYSQIVNDFQKGDIAEGYSVSREKKESFPLTVTSAQKNPTAFYLCASSNRDSYNEQFFGPGTRLTVL.